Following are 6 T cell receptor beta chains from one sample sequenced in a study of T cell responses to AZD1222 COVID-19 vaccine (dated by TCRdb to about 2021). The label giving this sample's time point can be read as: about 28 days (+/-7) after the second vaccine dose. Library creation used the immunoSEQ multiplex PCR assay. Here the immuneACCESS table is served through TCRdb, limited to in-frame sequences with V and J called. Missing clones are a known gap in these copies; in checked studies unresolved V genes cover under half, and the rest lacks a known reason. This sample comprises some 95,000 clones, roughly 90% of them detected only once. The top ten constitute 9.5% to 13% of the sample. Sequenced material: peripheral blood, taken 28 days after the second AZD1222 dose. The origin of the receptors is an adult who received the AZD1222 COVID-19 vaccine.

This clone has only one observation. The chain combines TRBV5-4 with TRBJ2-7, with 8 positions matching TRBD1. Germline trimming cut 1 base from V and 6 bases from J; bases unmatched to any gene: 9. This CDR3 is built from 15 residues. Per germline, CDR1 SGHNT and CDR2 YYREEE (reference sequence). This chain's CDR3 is CASSLWQGTGSEQYF. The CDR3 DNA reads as TGTGCCAGCAGCTTGTGGCAGGGGACAGGCTCCGAGCAGTACTTC.

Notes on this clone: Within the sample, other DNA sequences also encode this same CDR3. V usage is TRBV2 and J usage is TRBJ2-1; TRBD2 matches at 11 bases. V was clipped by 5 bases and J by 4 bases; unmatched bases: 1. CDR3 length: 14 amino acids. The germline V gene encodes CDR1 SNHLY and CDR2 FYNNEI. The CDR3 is CASSLAGGYNEQFF. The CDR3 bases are TGTGCCAGCAGTCTAGCGGGGGGATACAATGAGCAGTTCTTC.

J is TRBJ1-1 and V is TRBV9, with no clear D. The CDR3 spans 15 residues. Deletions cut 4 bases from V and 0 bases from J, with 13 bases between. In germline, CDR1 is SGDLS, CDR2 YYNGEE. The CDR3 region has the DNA TGTGCCAGCAGCACGCACGGGAGTTTGAACACTGAAGCTTTCTTT. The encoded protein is CASSTHGSLNTEAFF.

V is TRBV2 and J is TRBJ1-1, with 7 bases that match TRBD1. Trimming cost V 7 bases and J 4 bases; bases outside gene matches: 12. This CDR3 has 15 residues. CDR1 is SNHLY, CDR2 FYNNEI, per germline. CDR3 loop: CASTGTAEPSTEAFF. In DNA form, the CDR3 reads TGTGCCAGCACCGGGACAGCTGAACCGAGCACTGAAGCTTTCTTT.

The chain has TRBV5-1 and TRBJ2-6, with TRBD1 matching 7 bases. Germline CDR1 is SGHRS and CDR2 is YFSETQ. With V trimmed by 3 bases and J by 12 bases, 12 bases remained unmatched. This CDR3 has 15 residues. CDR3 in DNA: TGCGCCAGCAGCTGGGGGACAGACCCAGGGAGCGTCCTGACTTTC. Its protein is CASSWGTDPGSVLTF. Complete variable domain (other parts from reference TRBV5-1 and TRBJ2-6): KAGVTQTPRYLIKTRGQQVTLSCSPISGHRSVSWYQQTPGQGLQFLFEYFSETQRNKGNFPGRFSGRQFSNSRSEMNVSTLELGDSALYLCASSWGTDPGSVLTFGAGSRLTVL.

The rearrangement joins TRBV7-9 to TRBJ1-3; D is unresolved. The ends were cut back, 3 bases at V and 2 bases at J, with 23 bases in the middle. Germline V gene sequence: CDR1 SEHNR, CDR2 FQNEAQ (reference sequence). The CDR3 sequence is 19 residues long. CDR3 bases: TGTGCCAGCAGCTTCGCGCGTGGGAGATCGGGGAGGGCTGGAAACACCATATATTTT. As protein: CASSFARGRSGRAGNTIYF.